The clone carrying this T cell receptor beta chain was counted only a few times. Assembly of TCR beta libraries relied on iRepertoire HTBI primers together with Arm-PCR of CDR3 regions. TCRdb recomputed calls from the multiplex PCR reads with MiXCR, one row per CDR3 protein. Of 420,000 or so distinct CDR3 sequences in the sample, about 16% were seen once. The data are from a study of regulatory T cells in long-lasting Graves disease. This CDR3 contains 13 residues. Looked up from germline, CDR1 is SQVTM and CDR2 is ANQGSEA. V dropped 5 bases and J dropped 6 bases, with 13 bases sitting between them. Sample time point: newly diagnosed GD, antithyroid drugs for less than 3 months. The TCR library was made from RNA extracted from PBMCs. The same specimen was also included in a second study, on T cells in Graves' hyperthyroidism and ophthalmopathy.

The clonotype was recovered from a woman in her late teens or twenties with Graves disease. This chain links TRBV29-1 with TRBJ1-4, with D possibly TRBD1 on 5 matching bases. The sample consisted of peripheral blood mononuclear cells (PBMCs), taken at new diagnosis, from a patient treated with antithyroid drugs. CDR3 bases: TGCAGCGTTTCGAACCAGGGTGATGAAAAACTGTTTTTT. Translating gives CSVSNQGDEKLFF.